Sequencing of this T cell receptor (beta chain) was carried out in a study of blood T cell repertoires in COVID-19. Study-wide background: Samples taken during acute and convalescent COVID-19 were collected in the United States, Italy and Spain.

Original data processing: Reference gene primer amplification gave estimated nucleated cell counts. Assay: immunoSEQ multiplex PCR; the TCRdb copy retains only in-frame clones and omits some. V and J calls and clone size are those listed in that table; D and trimming were worked out from the DNA. The sample records 90,000 to 150,000 clones, roughly four fifths being singletons. Per the germline V gene, CDR1 is SGHRS and CDR2 is YFSETQ. V lost 4 bases, J lost 5 bases, and 8 bases stayed unmatched. The CDR3 length is 16 residues. The sample comprised peripheral blood. The chain combines TRBV5-1 with TRBJ2-5; 13 bases match TRBD2. This TCR came from a human donor in a cohort sampled during active COVID-19. CDR3 DNA: TGCGCCAGCAGCACCACTAGCGGGGGGGCTCGTGAGACCCAGTACTTC. Translation: CASSTTSGGARETQYF.